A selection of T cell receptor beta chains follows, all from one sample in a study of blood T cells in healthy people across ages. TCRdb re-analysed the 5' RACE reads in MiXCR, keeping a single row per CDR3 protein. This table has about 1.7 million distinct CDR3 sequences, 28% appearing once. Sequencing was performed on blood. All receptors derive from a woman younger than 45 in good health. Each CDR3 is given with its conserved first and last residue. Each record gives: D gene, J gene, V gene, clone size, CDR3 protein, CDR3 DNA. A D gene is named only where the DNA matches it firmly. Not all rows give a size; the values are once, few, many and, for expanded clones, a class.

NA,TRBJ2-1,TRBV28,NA,CASSAPASGNSESSYNEQFF,TGTGCCAGCAGCGCGCCCGCGAGTGGTAATAGCGAGAGCTCCTACAATGAGCAGTTCTTC
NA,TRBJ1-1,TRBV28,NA,CASSGEAGSWSEAFF,TGTGCCAGCAGTGGGGAGGCAGGGAGTTGGTCGGAAGCTTTCTTT
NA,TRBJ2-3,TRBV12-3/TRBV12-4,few,CASTTGTTDTQYF,TGTGCCAGCACCACAGGGACCACAGATACGCAGTATTTT
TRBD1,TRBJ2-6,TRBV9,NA,CASSPYGWTGLSGANVLTF,TGTGCCAGCAGCCCCTACGGTTGGACAGGCCTCTCTGGGGCCAACGTCCTGACTTTC
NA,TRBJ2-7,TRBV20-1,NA,CSARSQETYEQYF,TGCAGTGCTAGAAGCCAGGAAACCTACGAGCAGTACTTC
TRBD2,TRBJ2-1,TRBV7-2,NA,CASRSWRELSYNEQFF,TGTGCCAGCAGATCCTGGCGGGAGCTCTCCTACAATGAGCAGTTCTTC
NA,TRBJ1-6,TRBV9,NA,CASSPGADNSPLHF,TGTGCCAGCAGCCCCGGGGCTGATAATTCACCCCTCCACTTT
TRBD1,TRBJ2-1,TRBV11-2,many,CASEDRLSNEQFF,TGTGCCAGCGAGGACAGGCTGTCGAATGAGCAGTTCTTC
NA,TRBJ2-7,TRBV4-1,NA,CASSQAGFPTYEQYF,TGCGCCAGCAGCCAGGCCGGGTTCCCCACCTACGAGCAGTACTTC
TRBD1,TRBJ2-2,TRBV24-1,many,CATSDPNPDRGVAGELFF,TGTGCCACCAGTGATCCTAATCCCGACAGGGGAGTCGCCGGGGAGCTGTTTTTT
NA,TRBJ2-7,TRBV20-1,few,CSASIRAEQYF,TGCAGTGCTAGTATCAGGGCCGAGCAGTACTTC
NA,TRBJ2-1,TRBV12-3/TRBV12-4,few,CASSFGEEKNEQFF,TGTGCCAGCAGTTTTGGGGAGGAGAAGAATGAGCAGTTCTTC
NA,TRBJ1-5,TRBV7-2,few,CASSYTGTYGQPQHF,TGTGCCAGCAGCTACACCGGGACATATGGCCAGCCCCAGCATTTT
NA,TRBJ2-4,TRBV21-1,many,CASMLRDGGIQYF,TGTGCCAGCATGCTCCGGGACGGAGGCATTCAGTACTTC
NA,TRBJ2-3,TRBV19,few,CASRNPGGITDTQYF,TGTGCCAGTAGGAACCCAGGGGGGATTACAGATACGCAGTATTTT
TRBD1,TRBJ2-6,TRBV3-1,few,CASSPTGVSGANVLTF,TGTGCCAGCAGCCCTACAGGGGTTTCTGGGGCCAACGTCCTGACTTTC
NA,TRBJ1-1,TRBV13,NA,CASSLRPGDEAFF,TGTGCCAGCAGCCTTAGGCCGGGAGATGAAGCTTTCTTT
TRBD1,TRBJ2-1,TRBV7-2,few,CASSPGTAFYNEQFF,TGTGCCAGCAGCCCCGGGACAGCGTTTTACAATGAGCAGTTCTTC
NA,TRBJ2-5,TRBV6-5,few,CASSSPRGAVQETQYF,TGTGCCAGCTCATCCCCCCGGGGGGCTGTTCAGGAGACCCAGTACTTC
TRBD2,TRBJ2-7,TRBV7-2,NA,CASSFGRVRGAYEQYF,TGTGCCAGCAGCTTCGGACGTGTGCGGGGGGCCTACGAGCAGTACTTC
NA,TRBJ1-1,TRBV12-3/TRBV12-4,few,CASSRRGGVPTNTEAFF,TGTGCCAGCAGCCGCCGTGGGGGGGTCCCAACGAACACTGAAGCTTTCTTT
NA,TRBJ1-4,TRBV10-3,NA,CAISDFLGQGKTNEKLFF,TGTGCCATCAGTGATTTTTTGGGCCAGGGGAAAACCAATGAAAAACTGTTTTTT
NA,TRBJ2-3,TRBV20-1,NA,CSARSPAGTDTQYF,TGCAGTGCTAGGTCGCCTGCGGGCACAGATACGCAGTATTTT
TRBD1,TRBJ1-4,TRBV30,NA,CAWSDKTGRTTNEKLFF,TGTGCCTGGAGTGATAAGACAGGGAGGACAACTAATGAAAAACTGTTTTTT
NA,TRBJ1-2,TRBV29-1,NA,CSVENLIVGYGYTF,TGCAGCGTTGAAAATCTAATAGTGGGATATGGCTACACCTTC
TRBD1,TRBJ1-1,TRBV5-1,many,CASSPRTGGTEAFF,TGCGCCAGCAGCCCCAGGACAGGGGGAACTGAAGCTTTCTTT
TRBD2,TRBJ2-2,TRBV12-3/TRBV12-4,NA,CASRAGTKNTGELFF,TGTGCCAGCAGGGCTGGGACTAAAAACACCGGGGAGCTGTTTTTT
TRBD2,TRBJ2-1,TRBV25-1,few,CASSEYGGRMRNEQFF,TGTGCCAGCAGTGAATATGGCGGGAGGATGCGCAATGAGCAGTTCTTC
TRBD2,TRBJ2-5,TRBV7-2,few,CASSPGLAAGVRGETQYF,TGTGCCAGCAGCCCAGGACTAGCGGCAGGAGTGAGGGGAGAGACCCAGTACTTC
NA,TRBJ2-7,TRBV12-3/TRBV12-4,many,CASSSPGPHEQYF,TGTGCCAGCAGTAGTCCGGGACCCCACGAGCAGTACTTC
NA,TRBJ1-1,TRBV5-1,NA,CASSLELHMNTEAFF,TGCGCCAGCAGCTTGGAACTACACATGAACACTGAAGCTTTCTTT
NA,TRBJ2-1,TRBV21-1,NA,CASIDGTGNEQFF,TGTGCCAGTATCGACGGGACAGGGAATGAGCAGTTCTTC
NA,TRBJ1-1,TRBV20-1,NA,CSARDSTGTWTEAFF,TGCAGTGCTAGAGACTCGACAGGAACGTGGACTGAGGCTTTCTTT
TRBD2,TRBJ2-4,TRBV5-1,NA,CASSGGGIQYF,TGCGCCAGCAGCGGGGGGGGCATTCAGTACTTC
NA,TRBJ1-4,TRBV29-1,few,CSVGQSGREKLFF,TGCAGCGTTGGGCAGTCCGGACGTGAAAAACTGTTTTTT
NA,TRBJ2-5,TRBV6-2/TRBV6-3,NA,CASSLTGTREETQYF,TGTGCCAGCAGCTTGACCGGGACACGGGAAGAGACCCAGTACTTC
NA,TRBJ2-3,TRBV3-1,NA,CASSPSTYTDTQYF,TGTGCCAGCAGCCCTAGCACCTACACAGATACGCAGTATTTT
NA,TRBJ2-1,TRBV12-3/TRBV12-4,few,CASSPSVREQFF,TGTGCCAGCAGTCCCAGTGTCCGTGAGCAGTTCTTC
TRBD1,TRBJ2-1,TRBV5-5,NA,CASSPYLPGQGANEQFF,TGTGCCAGCAGCCCCTACCTTCCGGGACAGGGGGCAAATGAGCAGTTCTTC
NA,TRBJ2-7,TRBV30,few,CAWSVQALSYEQYF,TGTGCCTGGAGTGTACAGGCACTCTCCTACGAGCAGTACTTC
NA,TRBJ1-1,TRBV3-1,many,CASSSRQVNTEAFF,TGTGCCAGCAGCTCCCGACAGGTGAACACTGAAGCTTTCTTT